The clone carrying this T cell receptor (beta chain) was counted many times. This sample stems from a study of human T cells and chemical hapten exposure. Study at large: Diphenylcyclopropenone doses were given weekly to the scalps of patients across the roughly 23-week study.

The time point is: patch test 1, 2 weeks after DPC sensitization. The treatment here: therapeutic diphenylcyclopropenone sensitization with weekly scalp DPC. The CDR3 is made up of 15 amino acids. Trimming cost V 4 bases and J 2 bases; bases outside gene matches: 7. Germline V gene sequence: CDR1 SGHTA, CDR2 FQGNSA. TCRdb reanalysed the RACE reads using MiXCR and keeps one entry per CDR3 protein. The data show 150,000 to 200,000 distinct CDR3 sequences, roughly 15% seen once. The rearrangement links TRBV7-2 to TRBJ1-2, with TRBD1 matching over 7 bases. The material was whole blood, obtained in connection with sensitization to the hapten diphenylcyclopropenone (DPC). The source is a woman younger than 45 with alopecia areata. Some clones in this sample may be carry-over from other donors' samples. CDR3 nucleotides: TGTGCCAGCAGCTGGCCGGACAGGCCGAACTATGGCTACACCTTC. Its protein is CASSWPDRPNYGYTF.